These T cell receptor beta chains were read from a single sample in a study of T cells expressing NK-cell markers. Reanalyzing the 5' RACE reads, TCRdb keeps one entry per CDR3 protein, without DNA. The sample shows about 160,000 distinct CDR3 sequences, and 20% to 25% sits with its ten largest clones. Sequenced sample: blood T cells: a sorted CD56 or NKG2C T cell subset, CD4+ or CD8+ T cells, or bulk PBMC T cells (not recorded which). These receptors originate from a man aged 18-75 years in good health. CDR3s include the opening cysteine and the closing phenylalanine or tryptophan.

J gene | V gene | CDR3 protein
TRBJ2-1 | TRBV2 | CASSEAGYPNEQFF
TRBJ1-5 | TRBV9 | CASSVAGSGGQPQHF
TRBJ2-1 | TRBV25-1 | CASTAVDNEQFF
TRBJ1-2 | TRBV6-5 | CASSLGNGGYTF
TRBJ1-5 | TRBV27 | CASSSGRGGNQPQHF
TRBJ2-1 | TRBV19 | CASSISTEQFF
TRBJ1-2 | TRBV6-5 | CASSYRRNYGYTF
TRBJ1-1 | TRBV2 | CASRTDLNTEAFF
TRBJ1-1 | TRBV10-2 | CASTAGRGIVEAFF
TRBJ2-7 | TRBV30 | CAWSEIADPYEQYF
TRBJ1-1 | TRBV7-6 | CASSRADAGTEAFF
TRBJ2-1 | TRBV6-1 | CASSTSITYNEQFF
TRBJ2-3 | TRBV28 | CASSLDRDRSTDTQYF
TRBJ2-2 | TRBV9 | CASSVETQGSGELFF
TRBJ2-7 | TRBV5-1 | CASSLDSGTGNFEQYF
TRBJ1-3 | TRBV28 | CASSYGTGSSGNTIYF
TRBJ2-7 | TRBV6-5 | CASSYSGLLYEQYF
TRBJ2-3 | TRBV9 | CASSPPGQGATDTQYF
TRBJ2-7 | TRBV6-1 | CASSESDRVTYEQYF
TRBJ2-7 | TRBV27 | CARRPSSSYEQYF
TRBJ1-3 | TRBV4-2 | CASSQEGAQGNTIYF
TRBJ2-1 | TRBV7-8 | CASSHPLEGPASYNEQFF
TRBJ2-5 | TRBV13 | CASSSREGGKETQYF
TRBJ2-1 | TRBV3-1 | CASSQDPSGVSYNEQFF
TRBJ2-7 | TRBV2 | CASYPQGRTYEQYF
TRBJ1-1 | TRBV5-6 | CASSLIDSLTEAFF
TRBJ2-3 | TRBV20-1 | CSAMASGGHQTDTQYF
TRBJ2-1 | TRBV28 | CASSLLQVHLDEQFF
TRBJ2-3 | TRBV5-5 | CASSFSSSTDTQYF
TRBJ2-1 | TRBV28 | CASSPETSGGAYNEQFF